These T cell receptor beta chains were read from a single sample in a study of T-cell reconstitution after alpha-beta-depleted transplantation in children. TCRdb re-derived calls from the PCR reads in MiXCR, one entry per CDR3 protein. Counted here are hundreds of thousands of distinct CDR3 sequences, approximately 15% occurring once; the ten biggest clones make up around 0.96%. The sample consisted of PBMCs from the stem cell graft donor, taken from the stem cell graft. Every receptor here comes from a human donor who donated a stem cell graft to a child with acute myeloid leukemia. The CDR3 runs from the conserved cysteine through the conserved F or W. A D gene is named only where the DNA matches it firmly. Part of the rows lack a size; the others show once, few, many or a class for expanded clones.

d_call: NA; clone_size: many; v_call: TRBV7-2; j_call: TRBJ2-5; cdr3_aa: CASSLGARGQETQYF; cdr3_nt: TGTGCCAGCAGCTTAGGAGCGCGGGGTCAAGAGACCCAGTACTTC
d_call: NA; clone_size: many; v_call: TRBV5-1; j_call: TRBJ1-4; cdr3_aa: CASSRQGGPDEKLFF; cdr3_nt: TGCGCCAGCAGCAGGCAGGGTGGGCCTGATGAAAAACTGTTTTTT
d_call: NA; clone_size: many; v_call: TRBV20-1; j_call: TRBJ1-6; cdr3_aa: CSARSPGARENSPLHF; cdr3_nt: TGCAGTGCTAGATCGCCGGGGGCCAGGGAAAATTCACCCCTCCACTTT
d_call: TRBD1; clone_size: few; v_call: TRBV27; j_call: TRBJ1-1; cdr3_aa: CASSPLGQGRSGGTEAFF; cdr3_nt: TGTGCCAGCAGTCCTCTTGGACAGGGGAGATCGGGTGGCACTGAAGCTTTCTTT
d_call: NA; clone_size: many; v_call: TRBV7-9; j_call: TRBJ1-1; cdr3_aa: CASSLPGLMNTEAFF; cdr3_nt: TGTGCCAGCAGCTTACCTGGTCTCATGAACACTGAAGCTTTCTTT
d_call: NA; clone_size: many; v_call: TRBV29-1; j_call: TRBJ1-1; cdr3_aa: CSVEVGTKAFF; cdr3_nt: TGCAGCGTTGAAGTTGGGACAAAAGCTTTCTTT
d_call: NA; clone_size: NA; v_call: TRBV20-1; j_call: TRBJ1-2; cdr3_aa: CSARDHLSYGYTF; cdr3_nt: TGCAGTGCTAGAGATCACCTATCCTATGGCTACACCTTC
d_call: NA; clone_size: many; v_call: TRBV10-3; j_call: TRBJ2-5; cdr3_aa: CAISEGGGEETQYF; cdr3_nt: TGTGCCATCAGTGAAGGAGGGGGCGAGGAGACCCAGTACTTC
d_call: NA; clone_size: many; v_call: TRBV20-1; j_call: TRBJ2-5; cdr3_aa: CSARGTASWETQYF; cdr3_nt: TGCAGTGCTAGAGGGACCGCCTCATGGGAGACCCAGTACTTC
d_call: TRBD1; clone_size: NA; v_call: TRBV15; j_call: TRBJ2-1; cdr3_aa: CATSRDPAGGLDNEQFF; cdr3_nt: TGTGCCACCAGCAGAGATCCGGCAGGGGGTCTAGACAATGAGCAGTTCTTC
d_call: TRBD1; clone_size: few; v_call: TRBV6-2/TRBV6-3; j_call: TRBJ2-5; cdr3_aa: CASRSLDREETQYF; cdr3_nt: TGTGCCAGCAGATCACTCGACAGGGAAGAGACCCAGTACTTC
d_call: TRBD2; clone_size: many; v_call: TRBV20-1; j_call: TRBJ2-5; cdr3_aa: CSAYREGMYVETQYF; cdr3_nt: TGCAGTGCTTATAGGGAGGGGATGTACGTGGAGACCCAGTACTTC
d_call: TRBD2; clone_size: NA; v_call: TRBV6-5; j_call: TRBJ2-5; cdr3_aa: CASSYSLLAGLGETQYF; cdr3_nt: TGTGCCAGCAGTTACTCGCTTCTAGCGGGACTCGGTGAGACCCAGTACTTC
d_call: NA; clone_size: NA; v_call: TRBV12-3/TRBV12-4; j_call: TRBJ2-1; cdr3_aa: CASSLALPEQFF; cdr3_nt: TGTGCCAGCAGTTTAGCGCTACCTGAGCAGTTCTTC
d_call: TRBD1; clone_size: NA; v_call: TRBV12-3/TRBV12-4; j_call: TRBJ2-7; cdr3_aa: CASKGQGASYEQYF; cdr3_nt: TGTGCCAGCAAAGGACAGGGGGCCTCCTACGAGCAGTACTTC
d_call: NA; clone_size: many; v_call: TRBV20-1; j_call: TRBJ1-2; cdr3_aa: CSARIGGITYGYTF; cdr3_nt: TGCAGTGCTAGAATCGGCGGGATAACCTATGGCTACACCTTC
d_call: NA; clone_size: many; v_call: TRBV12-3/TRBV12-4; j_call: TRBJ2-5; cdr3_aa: CASSPGTSQETQYF; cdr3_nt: TGTGCCAGCAGCCCTGGGACCTCTCAAGAGACCCAGTACTTC
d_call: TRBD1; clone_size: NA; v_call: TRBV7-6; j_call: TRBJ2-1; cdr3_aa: CASSLLGQGVNNEQFF; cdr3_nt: TGTGCCAGCAGCCTCCTGGGACAGGGGGTTAACAATGAGCAGTTCTTC
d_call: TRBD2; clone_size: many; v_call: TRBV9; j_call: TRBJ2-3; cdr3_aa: CASSVTSGGGLTDTQYF; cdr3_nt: TGTGCCAGCAGCGTGACTAGCGGGGGGGGACTCACAGATACGCAGTATTTT
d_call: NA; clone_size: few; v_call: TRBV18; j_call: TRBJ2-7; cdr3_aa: CASSPPAGRPSYEQYF; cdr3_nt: TGTGCCAGCTCACCACCGGCGGGCAGACCCTCCTACGAGCAGTACTTC
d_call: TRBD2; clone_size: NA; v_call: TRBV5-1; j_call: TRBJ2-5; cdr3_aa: CASSPGGAGSETQYF; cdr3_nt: TGCGCCAGCAGCCCCGGGGGGGCGGGATCAGAGACCCAGTACTTC
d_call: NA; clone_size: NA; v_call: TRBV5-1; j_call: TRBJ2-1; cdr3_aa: CASSLAEQGGYNEQFF; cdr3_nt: TGCGCCAGCAGCTTGGCCGAACAGGGGGGGTACAATGAGCAGTTCTTC
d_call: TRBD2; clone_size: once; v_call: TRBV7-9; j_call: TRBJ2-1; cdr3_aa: CASSFRGGGGYNEQFF; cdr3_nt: TGTGCCAGCAGTTTTCGCGGGGGGGGCGGCTACAATGAGCAGTTCTTC
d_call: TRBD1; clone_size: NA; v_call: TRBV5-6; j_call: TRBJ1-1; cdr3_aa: CASSLDRETWYTEAFF; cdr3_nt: TGTGCCAGCAGCCTAGACAGGGAAACATGGTACACTGAAGCTTTCTTT
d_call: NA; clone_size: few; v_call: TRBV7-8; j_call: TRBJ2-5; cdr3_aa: CASSLVHGGETQYF; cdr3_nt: TGTGCCAGCAGCTTAGTACATGGGGGGGAGACCCAGTACTTC
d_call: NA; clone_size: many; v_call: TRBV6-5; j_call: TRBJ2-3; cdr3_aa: CASGVADTQYF; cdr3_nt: TGTGCCAGCGGGGTGGCAGATACGCAGTATTTT
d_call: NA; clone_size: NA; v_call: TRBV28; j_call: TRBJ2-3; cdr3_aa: CASSLGRRELTDTQYF; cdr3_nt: TGTGCCAGCAGTTTAGGGCGGAGGGAACTCACAGATACGCAGTATTTT
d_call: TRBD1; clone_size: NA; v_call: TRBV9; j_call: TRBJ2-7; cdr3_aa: CASSLGDRGLSYEQYF; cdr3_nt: TGTGCCAGCAGCCTCGGGGACAGGGGCCTCTCCTACGAGCAGTACTTC
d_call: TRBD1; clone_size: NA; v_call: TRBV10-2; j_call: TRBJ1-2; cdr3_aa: CASSRDRVGFDHGYTF; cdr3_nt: TGCGCCAGCAGTAGGGACAGGGTAGGCTTTGACCATGGCTACACCTTC